This section outlines one TCR beta chain sequence together with its context. Its antigen is unknown. CDR1 and CDR2 (germline): KGHDR, SFDVKD. V was shortened by 1 base and J by 4 bases, with 21 bases between the two germline ends. The CDR3 has 18 residues. These data originate in a study of identical twins. TCRdb itself ran the 5' RACE reads through MiXCR, one entry per CDR3 protein. The sample lists a few hundred thousand distinct CDR3 sequences; roughly 9.9% were seen once. Study-level results: The study found that models underestimated out-of-frame TCR alpha sharing in monozygotic twins. Weaker excess twin sharing was observed in beta out-of-frame sequences. Conclusions were based on cross-sectional statistical analysis, without following the same donors.

Another study also made use of these data, one on yellow fever vaccine responses in identical twins.

This receptor was taken from a woman aged 18-29 years in good health. V usage is TRBV24-1 and J usage is TRBJ1-1, with D possibly being TRBD1 (6 bases). Sample: PBMCs. The CDR3 sequence: CATSDFGPTGGATTEAFF. The CDR3, as DNA: TGTGCCACCAGTGATTTCGGCCCGACAGGCGGGGCGACCACTGAAGCTTTCTTT.